This T cell receptor (beta chain) was captured by sequencing in a study of T-cell memory formation after mild COVID-19. Regarding the study as a whole: Contracting CD4+ clones sat mainly in CM and EM; CD8+ in EMRA.

TCRdb used MiXCR to reprocess the 5' RACE reads, holding one entry per CDR3 protein. The table has approximately 400,000 distinct CDR3 sequences, under 20% seen once. CDR3 size: 12 residues. Trimming removed 2 bases from V and 1 base from J, with 1 base in between. From germline, CDR1 is MNHNY and CDR2 SVGAGI (reference sequence). This clonotype was detected many times. Its specificity is unknown. This receptor was identified in a man aged 18 to 30 who had mild COVID-19 (a few samples of this study predate the infection). Cell type and time point are not known. Sequenced material: PBMCs or a T cell subset sorted from them (not recorded which). The rearrangement uses TRBV6-6 and TRBJ2-3; D gene ambiguous. This chain's CDR3 is CASSYGTDTQYF. The CDR3 region has the DNA TGTGCCAGCAGTTACGGCACAGATACGCAGTATTTT.